One and the same sample provided the 11 T cell receptor beta chains below, sequenced in a study of blood T cell repertoires in COVID-19. Produced via immunoSEQ multiplex PCR; TCRdb's table is partial and in-frame only. This table holds 50,000 to 65,000 clones, approximately 86% found once. The sequenced sample was peripheral blood. These receptors all come from a human donor in a cohort sampled during active COVID-19.

This clone was seen more than once but under ten times. V is TRBV15 and J is TRBJ2-7; D is possibly TRBD2 (5 bases). The CDR3 totals 15 residues. Germline V gives CDR1 LNHNV, CDR2 YYDKDF (reference sequence). Trimming pared 0 bases from V and 7 bases from J, leaving 16 bases between. The CDR3 sequence is CATSRDGERRVEQYF. CDR3 bases: TGTGCCACCAGCAGAGATGGGGAGCGAAGGGTTGAGCAGTACTTC.

Worth noting for this clone: Other DNA sequences of this sample code for an identical CDR3. V and J are TRBV5-1 and TRBJ2-7, with 7 bases identical to TRBD1. Germline trimming cut 0 bases from V and 4 bases from J; bases unmatched to any gene: 4. Germline lookup yields CDR1 SGHRS and CDR2 YFSETQ. The CDR3 consists of 14 residues. CDR3 sequence reads: CASSLGQGLYEQYF. CDR3 nucleotides: TGCGCCAGCAGCTTGGGACAGGGTTTGTACGAGCAGTACTTC.

The V gene is TRBV12-3 or TRBV12-4, the J gene TRBJ2-7; D gene unclear. V lost 2 bases and J 2 bases, leaving 7 bases between the germline ends. This CDR3 is 13 amino acids long. CDR3 coding DNA: TGTGCCAGCAGTTTATTATACACCTACGAGCAGTACTTC. Translating gives CASSLLYTYEQYF.

The chain uses TRBV28 and TRBJ1-2; 7 bases are shared with TRBD1. After removal of 4 bases from V and 4 bases from J, the junction contained 3 bases not matched to a gene. The CDR3 has 13 amino acids. Looked up from germline, CDR1 is MDHEN and CDR2 is SYDVKM. CDR3 nucleotides: TGTGCCAGCAGTTACAGGGGATTCTATGGCTACACCTTC. It specifies CASSYRGFYGYTF.

V and J are TRBV27 and TRBJ2-1; D may be TRBD2 (7 bases). The V gene's germline CDR1 is MNHEY and CDR2 SMNVEV (reference sequence). The V end lost 10 bases, the J end lost 5 bases, and 15 bases lay between the germline ends. The CDR3 runs to 13 residues. The DNA for the CDR3 is TGTGCCACCCGGAGGGGGGGCCACAATGAGCAGTTCTTC. Encoded protein: CATRRGGHNEQFF.

This clone was recorded only once. This chain uses TRBV12-3 or TRBV12-4 with TRBJ1-2, with D possibly being TRBD1 (6 bases). Trimming removed 5 bases from V and 8 bases from J, with 12 bases in between. The CDR3 has 12 residues. The DNA of the CDR3 is TGTGCCAGCAGTAAAGGGGACATCGGCTACACCTTC. It is translated as CASSKGDIGYTF.

The chain employs TRBV5-1 and TRBJ2-4; 9 bases fit TRBD2. V dropped 1 base and J dropped 6; count of bases not matched to a gene: 5. This CDR3 is built from 15 residues. CDR1 is SGHRS, CDR2 YFSETQ, per germline. CDR3 in DNA: TGCGCCAGCAGCTTGTCGGCGGGAGGGCGAAACATTCAGTACTTC. Amino acid sequence: CASSLSAGGRNIQYF.

The chain combines TRBV5-1 with TRBJ2-7; D is possibly TRBD2 (6 bases). Germline lookup yields CDR1 SGHRS and CDR2 YFSETQ. The CDR3 totals 15 residues. V was clipped by 0 bases and J by 0 bases, with 10 bases between them. The CDR3 protein is CASSLGWRDSYEQYF. The CDR3 nucleotides read TGCGCCAGCAGCTTGGGGTGGCGGGACTCCTACGAGCAGTACTTC.

The chain carries TRBV28 and TRBJ1-5; 7 bases map to TRBD1. Germline V gene lookup returns CDR1 MDHEN and CDR2 SYDVKM. The CDR3 totals 15 residues. Trimming at V came to 6 bases and at J to 2 bases, leaving 7 bases not matched to a gene. The CDR3 coding sequence is TGTGCCAGCAGCTTACAGGGGTCGGGCAATCAGCCCCAGCATTTT. Translating it yields CASSLQGSGNQPQHF.

The chain is built from TRBV3-1 (or the pseudogene TRBV3-2) and TRBJ2-5; tentative D call: TRBD2 (5 bases). Trimming stripped 5 bases from V and 3 bases from J, with 16 bases between. Germline-derived CDR1 and CDR2 are LGHDT and YNNKEL (reference sequence). The length of the CDR3 is 15 residues. This CDR3 reads CASSWTRTQKETQYF. CDR3 nucleotides: TGTGCCAGCAGCTGGACTCGGACCCAAAAAGAGACCCAGTACTTC.

This clone was counted a single time. The chain combines TRBV28 with TRBJ2-7; D uncertain. V gave up 5 bases and J gave up 4 bases, with 15 bases separating them. From germline, CDR1 is MDHEN and CDR2 SYDVKM. The CDR3 totals 14 residues. The chain's CDR3 is CASSPHLTFYEQYF. For the CDR3, the DNA is TGTGCCAGCAGTCCTCACCTGACTTTTTACGAGCAGTACTTC.